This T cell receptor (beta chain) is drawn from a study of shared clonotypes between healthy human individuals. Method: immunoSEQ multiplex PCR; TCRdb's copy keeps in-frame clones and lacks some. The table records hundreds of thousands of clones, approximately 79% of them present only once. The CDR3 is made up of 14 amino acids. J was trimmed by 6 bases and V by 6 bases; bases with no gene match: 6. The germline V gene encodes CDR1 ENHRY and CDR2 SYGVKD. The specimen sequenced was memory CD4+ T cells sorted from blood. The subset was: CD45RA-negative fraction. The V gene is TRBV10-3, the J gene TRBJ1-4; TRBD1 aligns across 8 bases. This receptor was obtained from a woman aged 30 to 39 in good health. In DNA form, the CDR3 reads TGTGCCATCAGCCAGGGGGCGCGTGATGAAAAACTGTTTTTT. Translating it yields CAISQGARDEKLFF.